Shown below are 15 T cell receptor beta chains from a single sample sequenced in a study of T-cell memory formation after mild COVID-19. TCRdb recomputed calls from the 5' RACE reads with MiXCR, one row per CDR3 protein. The sample consists of roughly 400,000 distinct CDR3 sequences, approximately 18% of them appearing once. The sequencing sample was made of PBMCs or a T cell subset sorted from them (not recorded which). These receptors were collected from a man between 18 and 29 years old who had mild COVID-19 (a few samples of this study predate the infection). Cell type and time point are not known.

V gene TRBV7-8 combines with J gene TRBJ1-3; no definite D call. V was shortened by 1 base and J by 0 bases, with 10 bases between the two germline ends. The CDR3 is made up of 16 amino acids. Germline V gene data show CDR1 as SGHVS and CDR2 as FQNEAQ. In DNA form, the CDR3 reads TGTGCCAGCAGCTTAGGTGGCAGTTACTCTGGAAACACCATATATTTT. Translating it yields CASSLGGSYSGNTIYF.

The sample holds a few counts of this clonotype. The CDR3 is CASSLSGTDGTDTQYF. CDR3 sequence (DNA): TGTGCCAGCTCACTATCCGGGACAGATGGCACAGATACGCAGTATTTT. The V gene is TRBV18, the J gene TRBJ2-3; 7 nucleotides line up with TRBD1. Looked up from germline, CDR1 is KGHSH and CDR2 is LQKENI. V trimming: 4 bases; J trimming: 1 base; junction bases outside the gene matches: 8. This CDR3 comprises 16 residues.

The V and J genes are TRBV5-4 and TRBJ2-7, with TRBD1 matching 9 bases. The CDR3 runs 14 residues. The junction had 4 bases not matched to a gene; V was cut back by 3 bases and J by 3 bases. Germline CDR1 reads SGHNT; CDR2 reads YYREEE (reference sequence). The DNA of the CDR3 is TGTGCCAGCAGCTCAGACAGGGGGTTCTACGAGCAGTACGTC. It codes for CASSSDRGFYEQYV.

This clonotype showed up just a few times. The chain joins TRBV24-1 to TRBJ2-3; 7 positions match TRBD2. Looked up from germline, CDR1 is KGHDR and CDR2 is SFDVKD. V lost 5 bases to trimming and J lost 1 base; unmatched junction nucleotides: 2. The CDR3 runs to 14 residues. In nucleotides, the CDR3 is TGTGCCACCAGTGTCAGCGGGGGCACAGATACGCAGTATTTT. It specifies CATSVSGGTDTQYF.

The chain has TRBV11-1 and TRBJ1-4; D uncertain. V was shortened by 5 bases and J by 15 bases, with 19 bases between the two germline ends. The CDR3 runs to 13 residues. Germline V CDR1 and CDR2: SGHAT, FQDESV (reference sequence). CDR3 in amino acids: CASSGRVAGLVFF. The CDR3 nucleotides are TGTGCCAGCAGCGGTCGAGTGGCAGGTTTGGTGTTTTTT.

The rearrangement links TRBV4-1 to TRBJ2-2, with unresolved D. V was shortened by 0 bases and J by 3 bases, with 8 bases between the two germline ends. Looked up from germline, CDR1 is MGHRA and CDR2 is YSYEKL. CDR3 length equals 15 residues. CDR3: CASSQDLEYTGELFF. CDR3 DNA: TGCGCCAGCAGCCAAGATCTGGAGTACACCGGGGAGCTGTTTTTT.

This clonotype has a handful of counts. This rearrangement joins TRBV11-2 to TRBJ1-1; D is ambiguous. V lost 5 bases and J lost 2, with 18 bases in between. This CDR3 region has 16 residues. Per the germline V gene, CDR1 is SGHAT and CDR2 is FQNNGV. CDR3 sequence: CASSLVGADPNTEAFF. The CDR3 nucleotides read TGTGCCAGCAGCCTCGTCGGAGCAGATCCAAACACTGAAGCTTTCTTT.

This clonotype has only a few counts. This chain links TRBV5-1 with TRBJ2-7, with 8 nucleotides matching TRBD1. Trimming removed 1 base from V and 1 base from J; junction bases left unmatched: 4. Germline V gene sequence: CDR1 SGHRS, CDR2 YFSETQ. The CDR3 loop spans 15 amino acids. The CDR3 DNA reads as TGCGCCAGCAGCTTGACAGGGGGTGGTTCCTACGAGCAGTACTTC. This translates into CASSLTGGGSYEQYF.

This clonotype was recorded a few times. This chain connects TRBV6-5 to TRBJ1-3; D not resolved. Germline CDR1 reads MNHEY; CDR2 reads SVGAGI. CDR3 length: 13 amino acids. Trimming pared 7 bases from V and 1 base from J, leaving 8 bases between. Written as DNA, the CDR3 is TGTGCCAGCAACCAACAGTCTGGAAACACCATATATTTT. It codes for CASNQQSGNTIYF.

The chain joins TRBV4-1 to TRBJ2-2, with TRBD2 matching 10 bases. Per germline, CDR1 MGHRA and CDR2 YSYEKL. Unmatched junction bases numbered 9, after V lost 1 base and J lost 4 bases. The CDR3 consists of 18 residues. The CDR3 DNA follows: TGCGCCAGCAGCCAAGTGATAACTAGCGGGGATTCCACCGGGGAGCTGTTTTTT. It is translated as CASSQVITSGDSTGELFF.

V gene TRBV6-6 combines with J gene TRBJ1-6; D gene unclear. V was clipped by 2 bases and J by 7 bases, with 9 bases between them. The CDR3 runs 14 residues. CDR1 is MNHNY, CDR2 SVGAGI, per germline (reference sequence). CDR3 DNA sequence: TGTGCCAGCAGTTACCGGCCAGGCAATTCACCCCTCCACTTT. This gives the protein CASSYRPGNSPLHF.

This clonotype was seen more than once but under ten times. The V and J genes are TRBV9 and TRBJ2-1; D possibly matches TRBD1 or TRBD2 (6 bases each). Trimming removed 5 bases at V and 1 base at J, with 13 bases between. Germline CDR1 reads SGDLS; CDR2 reads YYNGEE. This CDR3 contains 15 residues. CDR3 in DNA: TGTGCCAGCAGTGAGCCGGGGGCTTCCTACAATGAGCAGTTCTTC. Protein: CASSEPGASYNEQFF. The full variable domain, in which reference TRBV9 and TRBJ2-1 provide the parts outside the CDR3, is DSGVTQTPKHLITATGQRVTLRCSPRSGDLSVYWYQQSLDQGLQFLIQYYNGEERAKGNILERFSAQQFPDLHSELNLSSLELGDSALYFCASSEPGASYNEQFFGPGTRLTVL.

This clonotype has a count of ten or more. The chain uses TRBV27 and TRBJ2-2; D not certain. CDR1 is MNHEY, CDR2 SMNVEV, per germline (reference sequence). V dropped 5 bases and J dropped 5 bases, with 6 bases sitting between them. The CDR3 sequence is 12 residues long. In DNA, the CDR3 is TGTGCCAGCAGTCTCCCTACCGGGGAGCTGTTTTTT. This gives the protein CASSLPTGELFF.

The rearrangement links TRBV5-4 to TRBJ2-1; 7 nucleotides align to TRBD1. Germline lookup yields CDR1 SGHNT and CDR2 YYREEE (reference sequence). The CDR3 is made up of 15 amino acids. With V trimmed by 1 base and J by 8 bases, 9 bases remained unmatched. CDR3 DNA: TGTGCCAGCAGCTTGAAGAGGGCCCAGGGGGATGAGCAGTTCTTC. Residues: CASSLKRAQGDEQFF.

The V call is TRBV6-5, the J call TRBJ2-5; possibly TRBD1 or TRBD2 for D (6 bases each). The V gene's germline CDR1 is MNHEY and CDR2 SVGAGI. The CDR3 length is 14 residues. The V gene lost 7 bases and the J gene lost 1 base, with 13 bases spanning the gap. In DNA, the CDR3 is TGTGCCAGCAAGGGGGGCGTCAGCCAAGAGACCCAGTACTTC. It yields the protein CASKGGVSQETQYF.